The clone carrying this T cell receptor (beta chain) appeared many times. Germline V gene lookup returns CDR1 MNHNS and CDR2 SASEGT. Trimming cost V 8 bases and J 4 bases, with 6 bases left between them. The CDR3 has 11 residues. This sample is drawn from a study of early T cells in non-severe SARS-CoV-2 infection. Individual cDNA molecules were tagged with unique molecular identifiers. TCRdb reprocessed the 5' RACE reads with MiXCR, giving one entry per CDR3 protein. The table records 66,000 or so distinct CDR3 sequences, 10% to 12% of them present only once. Sequenced sample: whole blood. This clonotype was obtained from an adult who was a healthcare worker with PCR-confirmed SARS-CoV-2 infection or an uninfected control (not recorded which). The V gene is TRBV6-1, the J gene TRBJ2-1; D is unclear. CDR3 in DNA: TGTGCCAGCCAACAGTACAATGAGCAGTTCTTC. It encodes CASQQYNEQFF.